These 22 T cell receptor beta chains were all obtained from the same sample, sequenced in a study of identical twins. TCRdb itself ran the 5' RACE reads through MiXCR, one entry per CDR3 protein. The sample carries hundreds of thousands of distinct CDR3 sequences, around an eighth recorded once. The same sample was also used in a study of yellow fever vaccine responses in identical twins.

Sequencing input: PBMCs. These receptors were taken from a woman between 18 and 29 years old in good health.

The chain couples TRBV28 to TRBJ2-2; possibly TRBD1 for D (6 bases). This CDR3 has 14 residues. With 6 bases removed from V and 7 bases from J, the gap between germline ends came to 15 bases. CDR1 MDHEN and CDR2 SYDVKM come from the germline V gene. The DNA for the CDR3 is TGTGCCAGCAGCCCCGGGACAACAGTCGGGGAGCTGTTTTTT. Translating it yields CASSPGTTVGELFF. The complete variable domain, with remaining parts taken from reference TRBV28 and TRBJ2-2, reads DVKVTQSSRYLVKRTGEKVFLECVQDMDHENMFWYRQDPGLGLRLIYFSYDVKMKEKGDIPEGYSVSREKKERFSLILESASTNQTSMYLCASSPGTTVGELFFGEGSRLTVL.

This chain connects TRBV15 to TRBJ2-4; D not certain. The CDR3 runs to 13 residues. The germline gives CDR1 LNHNV, CDR2 YYDKDF (reference sequence). With 1 base removed from V and 8 bases from J, the gap between germline ends came to 9 bases. The CDR3 DNA reads TGTGCCACCAGCAGAGGCAGGCAGGACATTCAGTACTTC. It encodes CATSRGRQDIQYF.

This clonotype came up a few times. The gene calls are TRBV7-6 and TRBJ2-7; TRBD2 matches 12 bases. This CDR3 has 18 amino acids. Trimming removed 3 bases from V and 2 bases from J; junction bases left unmatched: 11. The germline V gene has CDR1 SGHVS and CDR2 FNYEAQ. CDR3 sequence: CASSFTGTSGGTTYEQYF. As DNA, the CDR3 is TGTGCCAGCAGCTTCACGGGTACTAGCGGGGGGACAACCTACGAGCAGTACTTC.

This clonotype was seen a few times. The genes are TRBV25-1 and TRBJ2-1, with 7 bases fitting TRBD1. Trimming at V came to 5 bases and at J to 4 bases, leaving 11 bases not matched to a gene. Germline CDR1 reads MGHDK; CDR2 reads SYGVNS. The CDR3 sequence is 16 residues long. CDR3 in amino acids: CASSPRGTAKYNEQFF. The CDR3 DNA reads TGTGCCAGCAGTCCCAGGGGGACAGCGAAGTACAATGAGCAGTTCTTC.

This clonotype was recorded many times. The chain joins TRBV12-3 or TRBV12-4 to TRBJ2-2; weak D call: TRBD2 (6 bases). Trimming cost V 5 bases and J 5 bases, with 15 bases left between them. This CDR3 has 15 amino acids. CDR3 in DNA: TGTGCCAGCAGTGCCCGGGGGTGGGGAACCGGGGAGCTGTTTTTT. This gives the protein CASSARGWGTGELFF.

This clonotype was detected ten times or more. The gene calls are TRBV24-1 and TRBJ2-3; 8 bases match TRBD2. The V gene's germline CDR1 is KGHDR and CDR2 SFDVKD. This CDR3 contains 16 residues. V lost 3 bases, J lost 2 bases, and 6 bases stayed unmatched. Here the CDR3 DNA reads TGTGCCACCAGTGATGTAGCGGGACTCCCCACAGATACGCAGTATTTT. It specifies CATSDVAGLPTDTQYF.

This clonotype was detected only a few times. This chain uses TRBV12-5 with TRBJ2-3, with 7 bases lining up with TRBD2. The CDR3 runs 16 residues. CDR1 is LGHNT, CDR2 FRNRAP, per germline. V was pared by 6 bases and J by 2 bases, with 11 bases of the junction left unmatched. CDR3 sequence reads: CASGTRPGLNTDTQYF. In DNA form, the CDR3 reads TGTGCTAGTGGGACCCGCCCGGGACTAAACACAGATACGCAGTATTTT.

This clonotype was seen at least ten times. This rearrangement joins TRBV5-6 to TRBJ2-7, with D perhaps TRBD2 (6 bases). Looked up from germline, CDR1 is SGHDT and CDR2 is YYEEEE. CDR3 length: 16 amino acids. Trimming cost V 1 base and J 1 base, with 15 bases left between them. The DNA of the CDR3 is TGTGCCAGCAGCTTGAAGGGGCTAGCGAGTTCCTACGAGCAGTACGTC. Its translation: CASSLKGLASSYEQYV.

The chain is built from TRBV24-1 and TRBJ2-1; D gene uncertain. The CDR3 contains 14 residues. V was clipped by 3 bases and J by 1 base, with 6 bases between them. The germline V gene has CDR1 KGHDR and CDR2 SFDVKD. The CDR3: CATSDPFSYNEQFF. In DNA form, the CDR3 reads TGTGCCACCAGTGATCCATTTTCCTACAATGAGCAGTTCTTC.

The CDR3 nucleotides are TGTGCCAGCAGACGGACGGTGTACAATGAGCAGTTCTTC. Amino acid sequence: CASRRTVYNEQFF. The chain uses TRBV6-1 and TRBJ2-1; D is unclear. Per the germline V gene, CDR1 is MNHNS and CDR2 is SASEGT. The CDR3 is 13 amino acids. The V and J ends lost 6 bases and 4 bases respectively, with 10 bases between them.

This clonotype was detected only a few times. The V and J genes are TRBV7-8 and TRBJ1-4; D is perhaps TRBD1 (5 bases). The CDR3 length is 13 residues. Germline lookup yields CDR1 SGHVS and CDR2 FQNEAQ. V was pared by 3 bases and J by 8 bases, with 10 bases between. In DNA form, the CDR3 reads TGTGCCAGCAGCTTTCGGGGGGAAGAAAAACTGTTTTTT. This gives the protein CASSFRGEEKLFF.

This clonotype has just a few counts. The chain uses TRBV6-1 and TRBJ2-5; possible D gene TRBD2, 5 bases. Trimming removed 6 bases at V and 1 base at J, with 9 bases between. CDR3 length equals 13 residues. Germline V CDR1 and CDR2: MNHNS, SASEGT. CDR3 region: CASRRGIQETQYF. The CDR3 nucleotides are TGTGCCAGCAGACGGGGAATCCAAGAGACCCAGTACTTC.

This clonotype came up a few times. This sequence joins TRBV7-2 and TRBJ2-7; D perhaps matches TRBD2 (5 bases). Germline loops: CDR1 SGHTA, CDR2 FQGNSA. The CDR3 contains 16 residues. Trimming removed 0 bases at V and 0 bases at J, with 12 bases between. The CDR3 loop is CASSLASGLSSYEQYF. The DNA for the CDR3 is TGTGCCAGCAGCTTAGCCTCCGGACTGAGCTCCTACGAGCAGTACTTC.

This clonotype turned up a few times. The chain recombines TRBV11-2 with TRBJ1-3; no reliable D call. The CDR3 is 17 residues long. Germline V gene sequence: CDR1 SGHAT, CDR2 FQNNGV. The ends were cut back, 1 base at V and 0 bases at J, with 13 bases in the middle. In DNA form, the CDR3 reads TGTGCCAGCAGCTTAGCTCGCACCCTGAGCTCTGGAAACACCATATATTTT. Residues: CASSLARTLSSGNTIYF.

J is TRBJ2-2 and V is TRBV27, with 7 nucleotides matching TRBD1. With 7 bases clipped from V and 2 bases from J, the junction kept 4 bases outside the gene matches. The CDR3 length is 14 residues. From germline, CDR1 is MNHEY and CDR2 SMNVEV (reference sequence). CDR3 region: CASTTGPNTGELFF. The CDR3 DNA reads TGTGCCAGCACGACAGGGCCTAACACCGGGGAGCTGTTTTTT.

This clonotype was observed a few times. The J gene is TRBJ2-3, the V gene TRBV7-9; D gene ambiguous. The germline CDR1 and CDR2 sequences are SEHNR and FQNEAQ (reference sequence). The V end was cut by 5 bases, the J end by 0 bases, with 15 bases between. This CDR3 region has 16 residues. CDR3 sequence reads: CASSHSGPRSTDTQYF. The DNA for the CDR3 is TGTGCCAGCAGCCACTCCGGGCCCCGAAGCACAGATACGCAGTATTTT.

This clonotype was observed many times. CDR3 protein: CASSFRTVYSNQPQHF. The CDR3 DNA sequence: TGTGCCAGCAGTTTTCGGACAGTTTATAGCAATCAGCCCCAGCATTTT. The V gene is TRBV28, the J gene TRBJ1-5; weak D call: TRBD1 (6 bases). CDR3 size: 16 residues. V lost 3 bases, J lost 0 bases, and 12 bases lay in between. Germline CDR1 and CDR2: MDHEN and SYDVKM.

This rearrangement joins TRBV2 to TRBJ2-1, with 11 bases lining up with TRBD2. Trimming removed 6 bases from V and 7 bases from J; junction bases left unmatched: 14. Germline CDR1 and CDR2: SNHLY and FYNNEI. The CDR3 has 17 amino acids. The CDR3 nucleotides are TGTGCCAGCAGCCTAAAGGTTTTAGCGGGAGGGCTTAATGAGCAGTTCTTC. Amino acid sequence: CASSLKVLAGGLNEQFF.

A few counts support this clonotype. J is TRBJ2-5 and V is TRBV25-1; 8 bases match TRBD2. The length of the CDR3 is 14 residues. The J segment lost 5 bases and the V segment lost 7 bases, leaving 9 bases of the junction unmatched. CDR1 is MGHDK and CDR2 is SYGVNS in the germline V gene. The CDR3 loop reads CASKGRGRMETQYF. The CDR3 bases are TGTGCCAGCAAGGGCCGCGGGAGGATGGAGACCCAGTACTTC.

This clonotype came up many times. The chain couples TRBV24-1 to TRBJ2-1; 7 nucleotides line up with TRBD2. CDR1 and CDR2 (germline): KGHDR, SFDVKD. The trim removed 3 bases at V and 4 bases at J, leaving 8 bases unmatched. The CDR3 length is 16 residues. The CDR3 DNA is TGTGCCACCAGTGATGGGGGGGTCGGTCTATACAATGAGCAGTTCTTC. Translation gives CATSDGGVGLYNEQFF.

This sequence joins TRBV11-2 and TRBJ2-5, with D possibly being TRBD2 (5 bases). The germline V gene has CDR1 SGHAT and CDR2 FQNNGV. V was clipped by 1 base and J by 5 bases, with 14 bases between them. The CDR3 is 15 amino acids. CDR3 sequence reads: CASSLGTRLMETQYF. The CDR3 DNA reads TGTGCCAGCAGCTTAGGTACTAGGTTGATGGAGACCCAGTACTTC.

The chain combines TRBV5-6 with TRBJ2-7; D is uncertain. CDR1 and CDR2 from the germline V gene are SGHDT and YYEEEE. Deletions cut 2 bases from V and 7 bases from J, with 16 bases between. The CDR3 length is 14 residues. CDR3 nucleotide sequence: TGTGCCAGCAGCTTTTACGATGGAGCCCAAGAGCAGTACTTC. Its translation is CASSFYDGAQEQYF.